This entry is about one T cell receptor (beta chain). Its antigen is unknown. The PCR had 60 Vbeta and 13 Jbeta primers. Clones were sequenced by immunoSEQ multiplex PCR, and TCRdb holds only the in-frame ones, with some missing. This table holds around 65,000 clones, about four fifths found once. This sample was included in a study of cytomegalovirus exposure and HLA in healthy donors. Overall study: When fewer than 500 donors were genotyped, 81% of them were found to fall in the Caucasian-associated ancestry cluster.

Looked up from germline, CDR1 is MNHEY and CDR2 is SVGAGI. CDR3 length: 12 amino acids. V was cut by 8 bases and J by 15 bases, with 20 bases left in between. Study-level results: Three chains tied to CMV proved CMV antigen-specific in vitro. A later analysis found that most CMV-associated TCR beta chains appeared HLA-restricted. In a later analysis, HLA-associated TCR beta chains were more clonally expanded than equally common others.

The sequence came from a woman younger than 45 in good health and CMV-seronegative. The rearrangement links TRBV6-5 to TRBJ2-1; D is possibly TRBD2 (6 bases). The sample taken for sequencing was PBMCs. Here the CDR3 DNA reads TGTGCCAGCCCTCTGGGAAGGGACTTGGGGTTCTTC. It is translated as CASPLGRDLGFF.